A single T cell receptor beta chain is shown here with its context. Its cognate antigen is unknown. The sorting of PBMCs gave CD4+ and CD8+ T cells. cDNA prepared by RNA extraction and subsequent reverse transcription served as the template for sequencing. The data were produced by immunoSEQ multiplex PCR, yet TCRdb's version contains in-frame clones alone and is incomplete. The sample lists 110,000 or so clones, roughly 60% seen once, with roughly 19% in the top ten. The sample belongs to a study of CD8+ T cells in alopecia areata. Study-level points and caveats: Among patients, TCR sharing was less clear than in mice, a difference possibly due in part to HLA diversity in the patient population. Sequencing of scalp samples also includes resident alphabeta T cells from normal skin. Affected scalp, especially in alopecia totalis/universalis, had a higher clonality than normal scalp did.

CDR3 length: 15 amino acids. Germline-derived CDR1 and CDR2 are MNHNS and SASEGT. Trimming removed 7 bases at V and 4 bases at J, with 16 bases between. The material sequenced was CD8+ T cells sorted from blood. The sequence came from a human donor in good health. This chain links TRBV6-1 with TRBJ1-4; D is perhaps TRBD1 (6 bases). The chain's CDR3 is CASTTRQVFNEKLFF. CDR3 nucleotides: TGTGCCAGCACCACAAGACAGGTGTTTAATGAAAAACTGTTTTTT.